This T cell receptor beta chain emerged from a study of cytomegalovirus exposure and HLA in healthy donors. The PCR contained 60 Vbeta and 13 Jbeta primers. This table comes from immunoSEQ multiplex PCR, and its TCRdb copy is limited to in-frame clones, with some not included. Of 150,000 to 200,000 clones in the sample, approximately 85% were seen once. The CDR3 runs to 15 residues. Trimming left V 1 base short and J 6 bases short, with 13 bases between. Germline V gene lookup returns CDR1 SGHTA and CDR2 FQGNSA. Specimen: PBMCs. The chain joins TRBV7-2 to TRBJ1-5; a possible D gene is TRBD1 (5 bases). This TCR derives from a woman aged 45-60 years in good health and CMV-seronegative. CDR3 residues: CASSLVQGSGQPQHF. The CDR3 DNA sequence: TGTGCCAGCAGCTTAGTCCAGGGTTCGGGTCAGCCCCAGCATTTT.